The entry that follows covers one T cell receptor (beta chain) sequence. This CDR3 has 16 residues. Germline loops: CDR1 SEHNR, CDR2 FQNEAQ (reference sequence). Trimming stripped 0 bases from V and 4 bases from J, with 15 bases between. These data are taken from a study of CD8+ T cells in alopecia areata. On the study more broadly: In an open-label trial, patients got 5 to 10 mg tofacitinib twice daily.

In each case, RNA was isolated and then reverse transcribed into cDNA as the sequencing template. Produced via immunoSEQ multiplex PCR; TCRdb's table is partial and in-frame only. The data contain some 210,000 clones, about three fifths of them singletons. Material: CD4+ T cells sorted from blood, obtained at week 0. The V call is TRBV7-9, the J call TRBJ1-2, with D uncertain. The origin of this receptor is a human donor with alopecia areata. The CDR3 nucleotides are TGTGCCAGCAGCTTAGCGCAAGGCAGCGAAACCTATGGCTACACCTTC. This gives the protein CASSLAQGSETYGYTF.